The clone carrying this T cell receptor beta chain appeared a few times. V gave up 4 bases and J gave up 3 bases; unmatched junction bases: 4. Germline loops: CDR1 MNHNS, CDR2 SASEGT. The CDR3 is 14 amino acids. The sample is drawn from a study of cytomegalovirus exposure and HLA in healthy donors. Primers: 60 Vbeta forward and 13 Jbeta reverse. Sequencing was performed with immunoSEQ multiplex PCR; in TCRdb, only in-frame clones are kept and a portion is missing. Of fewer than 200,000 clones listed, 82% are singletons. In nominal health when sampled, donors likely had unrecorded immune exposures nonetheless.

The V gene is TRBV6-1, the J gene TRBJ2-7; 9 nucleotides line up with TRBD2. What was sequenced was PBMCs. The clonotype was recovered from a male donor in good health and CMV-seronegative. CDR3 amino acids: CASSGLAGNYEQYF. The CDR3 DNA sequence: TGTGCCAGCAGTGGTCTAGCGGGGAACTACGAGCAGTACTTC.